Sequencing of this T cell receptor (beta chain) was carried out in a study of OX40 agonist ivuxolimab in advanced cancers. The wider study: Three patients showed partial responses: one hepatocellular carcinoma and two cutaneous melanoma cases. Regarding the study as a whole: Antigen specificity of clonally expanded peripheral T cells was not established. CD8+ T cells averaged more expanded clones than CD4+.

TCRdb's table, derived via immunoSEQ multiplex PCR, lists solely in-frame clones and lacks some. Here the sample spans 45,000 to 65,000 clones, around 90% being singletons. Concerning this clone itself: Antigen specificity is unknown.

Patients were ruled out by autoimmune disease history or systemic immunosuppression. This CDR3 has 15 residues. Germline V gives CDR1 MNHEY, CDR2 SVGAGI. V lost 4 bases and J lost 1, with 12 bases in between. The input for sequencing was CD4+ or CD8+ T cells sorted from blood, taken in a trial of the OX40 agonist ivuxolimab. This clonotype originated in an adult with an advanced solid tumor such as melanoma, head and neck, liver or kidney cancer. V usage is TRBV6-5 and J usage is TRBJ2-3; D call uncertain. CDR3: CASSWLLGGTDTQYF. CDR3 DNA sequence: TGTGCCAGCAGTTGGCTCCTAGGAGGCACAGATACGCAGTATTTT.